This T cell receptor beta chain derives from a study of blood T cell repertoires in COVID-19. Overall study context: Material from acute and convalescent COVID-19 was sourced from the United States, Italy and Spain. From T cells, B-cell-depleted T cells, or PBMCs came the material, which was cDNA or gDNA.

With V trimmed by 3 bases and J by 9 bases, 4 bases remained unmatched. CDR3 size: 13 residues. Sequencing was performed with immunoSEQ multiplex PCR; in TCRdb, only in-frame clones are kept and a portion is missing. The sample holds around 180,000 clones; over 75% are singletons and the top ten take nearly 2.5%. There are a few counts of this clone. The sequence came from a man in his forties or fifties with active or convalescent COVID-19. The rearrangement joins TRBV12-3 or TRBV12-4 to TRBJ2-1; 8 nucleotides align to TRBD2. The sample taken for sequencing was peripheral blood. CDR3 in DNA: TGTGCCAGCAGTTTTCTCGGGGGGGGTGAGCAGTTCTTC. Its translation: CASSFLGGGEQFF.